This TCR beta chain emerged from a study of cytomegalovirus exposure and HLA in healthy donors. Study-wide findings and caveats: When analyzed later, a missense DCLRE1C variant was found to be linked to TCR beta V- and J-gene trimming. Cytomegalovirus status was reportedly diagnosed by the classifier with high specificity and sensitivity.

This clone was counted only a few times. Its antigen is undetermined. Primers: 60 Vbeta forward and 13 Jbeta reverse. Assay used: immunoSEQ multiplex PCR; TCRdb lists only in-frame clones, some missing. The sample records some 120,000 clones, over 60% being singletons. The CDR3 contains 14 residues. Deletions cut 6 bases from V and 7 bases from J, with 15 bases between. CDR1 and CDR2 (germline): MNHEY, SMNVEV (reference sequence). This receptor was taken from a man between 25 and 39 years old in good health and CMV-seropositive. The sequenced sample consisted of PBMCs. The chain combines TRBV27 with TRBJ1-4; tentatively, D is TRBD1 (5 bases). CDR3 sequence reads: CASRRGLDGEKLFF. Written as DNA, the CDR3 is TGTGCCAGCAGGAGGGGACTGGACGGTGAAAAACTGTTTTTT. The full variable domain, its missing parts supplied by reference TRBV27 and TRBJ1-4, is EAQVTQNPRYLITVTGKKLTVTCSQNMNHEYMSWYRQDPGLGLRQIYYSMNVEVTDKGDVPEGYKVSRKEKRNFPLILESPSPNQTSLYFCASRRGLDGEKLFFGSGTQLSVL.